These 9 T cell receptor beta chains were all obtained from the same sample, sequenced in a study of T cell responses to AZD1222 COVID-19 vaccine. Profiling relied on immunoSEQ multiplex PCR, and the TCRdb table lists in-frame clones only, not all of them. Of 150,000 to 200,000 clones listed, over 85% were seen once; the top ten hold less than 4%. Source: peripheral blood, taken 28 days after the second dose of the MenACWY control vaccine. Receptors were obtained from an adult who received the MenACWY meningococcal vaccine as a control.

V and J are TRBV7-2 and TRBJ2-1; D ambiguous. Germline lookup yields CDR1 SGHTA and CDR2 FQGNSA. Trimming took off 3 bases at V and 4 bases at J, with 10 bases between the two ends. CDR3 length equals 14 residues. This CDR3 reads CASSFTPIYNEQFF. The CDR3 bases are TGTGCCAGCAGCTTCACACCTATATACAATGAGCAGTTCTTC.

The chain uses TRBV5-8 and TRBJ1-1; no reliable D call. Germline-derived CDR1 and CDR2 are SGHTS and YDEGEE. Trimming took off 1 base at V and 5 bases at J, with 12 bases between the two ends. CDR3 length: 14 residues. The CDR3 here is CASSLIEGWTEAFF. The CDR3 DNA is TGTGCCAGCAGCTTGATCGAGGGTTGGACTGAAGCTTTCTTT.

The J gene is TRBJ2-5, the V gene TRBV9, with no clear D. Between the trimmed V and J ends, which lost 1 base and 5 bases, there was a span of 15 bases. The V gene's germline CDR1 is SGDLS and CDR2 YYNGEE. This CDR3 comprises 15 residues. In DNA, the CDR3 is TGTGCCAGCAGCGTAAATAGTAACCGTGAGGAGACCCAGTACTTC. Its translation: CASSVNSNREETQYF. Variable domain in full (rest from reference TRBV9 and TRBJ2-5): DSGVTQTPKHLITATGQRVTLRCSPRSGDLSVYWYQQSLDQGLQFLIQYYNGEERAKGNILERFSAQQFPDLHSELNLSSLELGDSALYFCASSVNSNREETQYFGPGTRLLVL.

The chain links TRBV7-3 to TRBJ2-3, with D tentatively TRBD2 (6 bases). Germline V gene lookup returns CDR1 SGHTA and CDR2 FQGTGA. V lost 2 bases and J 3 bases, leaving 9 bases between the germline ends. The CDR3 covers 14 residues. The CDR3: CASSLQRGTDTQYF. CDR3 bases: TGTGCCAGCAGCTTACAACGGGGGACAGATACGCAGTATTTT.

This clone was picked up one time. The gene calls are TRBV25-1 and TRBJ1-2; maybe TRBD1 (5 bases). V gave up 8 bases and J gave up 2 bases, with 15 bases separating them. Germline lookup yields CDR1 MGHDK and CDR2 SYGVNS. The CDR3 runs 14 residues. As DNA, the CDR3 is TGTGCCAGCGGCTCCCTGGGGGACAACTATGGCTACACCTTC. Residues: CASGSLGDNYGYTF.

This clone came up a few times. The CDR3 DNA reads as TGTGCCAGCAGCTTAGAGGGGAGCCCCACAGATACGCAGTATTTT. It encodes CASSLEGSPTDTQYF. This chain links TRBV11-2 with TRBJ2-3; D may be TRBD2 (5 bases). V shed 0 bases and J shed 2 bases, with 9 bases lying between them. CDR1 is SGHAT, CDR2 FQNNGV, per germline. CDR3 size: 15 residues.

The chain has TRBV7-9 and TRBJ1-4; D not resolved. The CDR3 loop spans 13 amino acids. CDR1 is SEHNR and CDR2 is FQNEAQ in the germline V gene (reference sequence). Trimming left V 5 bases short and J 6 bases short, with 10 bases between. CDR3 protein: CASSDTRHEKLFF. In nucleotides, the CDR3 is TGTGCCAGCAGCGATACGAGGCATGAAAAACTGTTTTTT.

The chain carries TRBV28 and TRBJ1-1; no clear D gene. This CDR3 spans 14 amino acids. Germline-derived CDR1 and CDR2 are MDHEN and SYDVKM. Trimming pared 6 bases from V and 4 bases from J, leaving 15 bases between. The CDR3 coding sequence is TGTGCCAGCAGCTCACAAACTCTGGGCACTGAAGCTTTCTTT. Translated, it gives CASSSQTLGTEAFF.

The V gene is TRBV11-3, the J gene TRBJ2-1; 14 bases match TRBD2. Per germline, CDR1 SGHNT and CDR2 YENEEA. The length of the CDR3 is 18 residues. V trimming: 5 bases; J trimming: 4 bases; junction bases outside the gene matches: 10. The CDR3 nucleotides are TGTGCCAGCAGCCCCCGTCGGACTAGCGGGAGGATTTACAATGAGCAGTTCTTC. It codes for CASSPRRTSGRIYNEQFF.